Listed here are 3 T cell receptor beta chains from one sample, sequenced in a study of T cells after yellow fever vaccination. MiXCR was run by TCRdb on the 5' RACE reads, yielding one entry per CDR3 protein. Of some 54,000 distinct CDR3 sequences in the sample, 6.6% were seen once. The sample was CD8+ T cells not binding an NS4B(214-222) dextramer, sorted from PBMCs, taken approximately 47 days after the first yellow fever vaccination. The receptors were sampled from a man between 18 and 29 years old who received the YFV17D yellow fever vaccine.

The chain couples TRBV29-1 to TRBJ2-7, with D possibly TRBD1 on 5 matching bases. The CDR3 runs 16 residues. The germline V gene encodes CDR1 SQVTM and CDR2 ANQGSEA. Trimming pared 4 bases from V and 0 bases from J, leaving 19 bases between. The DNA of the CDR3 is TGCAGCGTTGTAGGGGCAGTCCCCGATGGCTCCTACGAGCAGTACGTC. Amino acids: CSVVGAVPDGSYEQYV.

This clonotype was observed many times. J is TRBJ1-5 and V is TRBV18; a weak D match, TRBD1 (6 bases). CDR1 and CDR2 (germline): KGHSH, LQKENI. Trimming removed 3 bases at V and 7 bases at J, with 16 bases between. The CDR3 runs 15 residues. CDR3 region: CASSPGQGRRQPQHF. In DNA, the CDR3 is TGTGCCAGCTCACCCGGCCAGGGGAGAAGACAGCCCCAGCATTTT.

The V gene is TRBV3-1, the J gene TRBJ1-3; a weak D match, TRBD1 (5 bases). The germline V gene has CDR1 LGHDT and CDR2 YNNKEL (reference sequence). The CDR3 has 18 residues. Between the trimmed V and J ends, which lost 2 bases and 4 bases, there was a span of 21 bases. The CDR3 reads CASSQRGFLDSKGNTIYF. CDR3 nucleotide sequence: TGTGCCAGCAGCCAACGCGGGTTCCTTGACAGTAAGGGAAACACCATATATTTT.